These 22 T cell receptor beta chains were sequenced from one sample in a study of T cells in Graves' hyperthyroidism and ophthalmopathy. Using RNA transcripts as the source, TCR beta CDR3 regions were amplified. HTBI primers were employed in a first-round RT-PCR of the TCR CDR3. TCRdb reprocessed the multiplex PCR reads via MiXCR and lists one record per CDR3 protein. The table includes fewer than 850,000 distinct CDR3 sequences, 15% to 20% detected once. Source material: blood. Source of these receptors: a man in his forties or fifties with Graves' hyperthyroidism.

This clonotype was counted at least ten times. V and J are TRBV20-1 and TRBJ2-5; a possible D gene is TRBD2 (5 bases). Trimming left V 7 bases short and J 4 bases short, with 16 bases between. This CDR3 is 13 amino acids long. Germline V lookup: CDR1 DFQATT, CDR2 SNEGSKA (reference sequence). The CDR3 spells CSGLPGFPETQYF. The DNA of the CDR3 is TGCAGTGGCCTTCCGGGATTTCCAGAGACCCAGTACTTC.

This clonotype was seen a handful of times. The rearrangement links TRBV24-1 to TRBJ2-1; D possibly corresponds to TRBD2 (7 bases). The CDR3 is made up of 11 amino acids. Germline CDR1 is KGHDR and CDR2 is SFDVKD. The germline V and J ends were trimmed by 9 bases and 6 bases, with 8 bases remaining between them. This CDR3 is CATRGANEQFF. CDR3 sequence (DNA): TGTGCCACCCGGGGGGCCAATGAGCAGTTCTTC.

This clonotype came up many times. The gene calls are TRBV28 and TRBJ2-3; 8 bases agree with TRBD2. This CDR3 is 15 amino acids long. J was trimmed by 0 bases and V by 6 bases; bases with no gene match: 5. From germline, CDR1 is MDHEN and CDR2 SYDVKM. The CDR3 nucleotides read TGTGCCAGCAGGGCGGGAGGTACTAGCACAGATACGCAGTATTTT. Translated: CASRAGGTSTDTQYF.

The genes are TRBV7-9 and TRBJ2-7; 13 bases line up with TRBD2. Germline V gives CDR1 SEHNR, CDR2 FQNEAQ (reference sequence). The V gene end was trimmed by 1 base and the J gene end by 3 bases; junction bases not matched to a gene: 6. The CDR3 is 17 residues long. Here the CDR3 DNA reads TGTGCCAGCAGCTTAGAGGGGACTAGCGGGAATGGCTACGAGCAGTACTTC. It yields the protein CASSLEGTSGNGYEQYF.

This clonotype was recorded many times. The chain links TRBV6-2 or TRBV6-3 to TRBJ2-7, with D unresolved. The CDR3 is 14 residues long. Per the germline V gene, CDR1 is MNHEY and CDR2 is SVGEGT. V was clipped by 6 bases and J by 2 bases, with 14 bases between them. The CDR3: CASSGDGETYEQYF. In DNA form, the CDR3 reads TGTGCCAGCAGCGGTGACGGCGAAACCTACGAGCAGTACTTC.

This clonotype was observed many times. This sequence joins TRBV7-2 and TRBJ1-5, with a weak D call TRBD1 (6 bases). From germline, CDR1 is SGHTA and CDR2 FQGNSA. The CDR3 extends over 14 amino acids. Trimming removed 2 bases from V and 4 bases from J, with 9 bases in between. As DNA, the CDR3 is TGTGCCAGCAGCTTATTGGGGGCGAATCAGCCCCAGCATTTT. This sequence encodes CASSLLGANQPQHF.

The rearrangement uses TRBV7-9 and TRBJ1-6, with 12 bases that match TRBD1. V trimming: 5 bases; J trimming: 5 bases; junction bases outside the gene matches: 16. The CDR3 contains 20 residues. CDR1 SEHNR and CDR2 FQNEAQ come from the germline V gene (reference sequence). The CDR3 bases are TGTGCCAGCAGCCCCAGACGACCGGGACAGGGGGCGTCTAATAATTCACCCCTCCACTTT. It translates to CASSPRRPGQGASNNSPLHF.

There are a few counts of this clonotype. The V call is TRBV2, the J call TRBJ1-2; tentatively, D is TRBD1 (5 bases). The length of the CDR3 is 13 residues. Trimming stripped 8 bases from V and 3 bases from J, with 13 bases between. Germline CDR1 reads SNHLY; CDR2 reads FYNNEI. The CDR3 DNA reads TGTGCCAGCTCCGGGACCGCCGACTATGGCTACACCTTC. Its translation is CASSGTADYGYTF.

This clonotype was seen many times. The chain has TRBV25-1 and TRBJ2-1, with 11 bases identical to TRBD2. There are 18 residues in the CDR3. Germline V gene lookup returns CDR1 MGHDK and CDR2 SYGVNS. V shed 1 base and J 5 bases; nucleotides not matched to a gene: 10. CDR3 nucleotide sequence: TGTGCCAGCAGTGAATGGTCTAGCGGGAGGAGGGCCCACAATGAGCAGTTCTTC. Translated: CASSEWSSGRRAHNEQFF.

This clonotype was seen only a few times. The rearrangement uses TRBV18 and TRBJ2-2; TRBD1 might be the D (5 bases). The CDR3 has 13 residues. Per the germline V gene, CDR1 is KGHSH and CDR2 is LQKENI. V dropped 5 bases and J dropped 6 bases, with 10 bases sitting between them. CDR3: CASSSRDAGELFF. CDR3 in DNA: TGTGCCAGCTCAAGCAGGGATGCCGGGGAGCTGTTTTTT.

This chain uses TRBV20-1 with TRBJ2-5; 9 bases are a match to TRBD1. CDR3 length: 16 amino acids. Germline V gives CDR1 DFQATT, CDR2 SNEGSKA (reference sequence). Unmatched junction bases numbered 12, after V lost 4 bases and J lost 3 bases. Written as DNA, the CDR3 is TGCAGTGCTACCAACAGGGGGCGAGGAGTTAAAGAGACCCAGTACTTC. The encoded protein is CSATNRGRGVKETQYF.

This clonotype showed up just a few times. The chain employs TRBV30 and TRBJ2-3; D not certain. Trimming cost V 5 bases and J 2 bases, with 8 bases left between them. Germline assignment: CDR1 GTSNPN and CDR2 SVGIG (reference sequence). The length of the CDR3 is 12 residues. In DNA, the CDR3 is TGTGCCTGGCAGAGAGACACAGATACGCAGTATTTT. It yields the protein CAWQRDTDTQYF.

The chain uses TRBV28 and TRBJ2-7; TRBD1 is a possible D gene (6 bases). Trimming took off 7 bases at V and 2 bases at J, with 18 bases between the two ends. The CDR3 consists of 15 residues. Germline loops: CDR1 MDHEN, CDR2 SYDVKM. Here the CDR3 DNA reads TGTGCCAGCATCCGTGAAGGGGGTCTCGCCTACGAGCAGTACTTC. As protein: CASIREGGLAYEQYF. Full variable domain (missing parts from reference TRBV28 and TRBJ2-7): DVKVTQSSRYLVKRTGEKVFLECVQDMDHENMFWYRQDPGLGLRLIYFSYDVKMKEKGDIPEGYSVSREKKERFSLILESASTNQTSMYLCASIREGGLAYEQYFGPGTRLTVT.

This chain connects TRBV7-8 to TRBJ2-5, with 12 positions matching TRBD1. CDR3 length: 19 residues. Germline V gives CDR1 SGHVS, CDR2 FQNEAQ. J gave up 5 bases and V 5 bases, and 18 bases lay outside the gene matches. CDR3 nucleotides: TGTGCCAGCAGCCCCCTACATCCGGGACAGGGGGCCTTTGGTGAGACCCAGTACTTC. It codes for CASSPLHPGQGAFGETQYF.

This clonotype has a count of ten or more. This chain links TRBV7-2 with TRBJ2-7, with 11 bases fitting TRBD1. The CDR3 is 16 amino acids. The V and J ends lost 5 bases and 3 bases, in that order; junction bases with no gene match: 9. Germline loops: CDR1 SGHTA, CDR2 FQGNSA. The DNA for the CDR3 is TGTGCCAGCAGCACGACGTCCGGGACAGGGGGCTACGAGCAGTACTTC. This translates into CASSTTSGTGGYEQYF.

This rearrangement joins TRBV3-1 to TRBJ1-2, with D possibly matching TRBD1 (6 bases). Trimming removed 0 bases at V and 7 bases at J, with 12 bases between. The CDR3 runs 14 residues. CDR1 is LGHDT and CDR2 is YNNKEL in the germline V gene (reference sequence). The CDR3 loop is CASSQDLGASGYTF. Here the CDR3 DNA reads TGTGCCAGCAGCCAAGATTTGGGGGCTAGTGGCTACACCTTC. The variable domain in full, with the rest retrieved from reference TRBV3-1 and TRBJ1-2, is DTAVSQTPKYLVTQMGNDKSIKCEQNLGHDTMYWYKQDSKKFLKIMFSYNNKELIINETVPNRFSPKSPDKAHLNLHINSLELGDSAVYFCASSQDLGASGYTFGSGTRLTVV.

This clonotype was seen ten or more times. J is TRBJ2-1 and V is TRBV11-2, with 8 nucleotides matching TRBD1. The CDR3 runs to 16 residues. V lost 6 bases to trimming and J lost 7 bases; unmatched junction nucleotides: 14. Germline CDR1 is SGHAT and CDR2 is FQNNGV. In nucleotides, the CDR3 is TGTGCCAGCAGTCACTTGAAGGCAGGGGGCTTGAATGAGCAGTTCTTC. Protein: CASSHLKAGGLNEQFF.

This clonotype came up many times. The chain links TRBV3-1 to TRBJ2-4; D not certain. Germline assignment: CDR1 LGHDT and CDR2 YNNKEL (reference sequence). CDR3 length: 16 amino acids. V was clipped by 0 bases and J by 0 bases, with 9 bases between them. In DNA form, the CDR3 reads TGTGCCAGCAGCCAAGAGATCGAGCTAGCCAAAAACATTCAGTACTTC. It translates to CASSQEIELAKNIQYF.

Ten or more counts support this clonotype. This chain uses TRBV29-1 with TRBJ2-5, with D possibly being TRBD2 (7 bases). This CDR3 contains 15 residues. V was shortened by 0 bases and J by 5 bases, with 16 bases between the two germline ends. Per germline, CDR1 SQVTM and CDR2 ANQGSEA. CDR3 DNA sequence: TGCAGCGTTGAAGATCTTCGCGGGGGCCGGGAGACCCAGTACTTC. It is translated as CSVEDLRGGRETQYF.

V usage is TRBV10-2 and J usage is TRBJ2-1; 7 bases agree with TRBD2. Germline CDR1 and CDR2: WSHSY and SAAADI. After removal of 6 bases from V and 2 bases from J, the junction contained 4 bases not matched to a gene. The CDR3 spans 14 residues. CDR3 amino acids: CASRVGGAYNEQFF. The CDR3 coding sequence is TGCGCCAGCAGGGTGGGAGGGGCCTACAATGAGCAGTTCTTC.

The chain links TRBV10-3 to TRBJ2-3; perhaps TRBD2 as D (5 bases). This CDR3 is built from 15 residues. From germline, CDR1 is ENHRY and CDR2 SYGVKD. Trimming removed 8 bases from V and 3 bases from J, with 18 bases in between. CDR3 DNA sequence: TGTGCCATCCTGGCAGCCCGGGGTAGTACAGATACGCAGTATTTT. Amino acid sequence: CAILAARGSTDTQYF.

There are a few counts of this clonotype. Here the CDR3 reads CASSRDRANEQFF. The DNA of the CDR3 is TGTGCCAGCAGCAGGGATCGGGCGAATGAGCAGTTCTTC. V and J are TRBV9 and TRBJ2-1; D gene ambiguous. The CDR3 loop spans 13 amino acids. Germline V gives CDR1 SGDLS, CDR2 YYNGEE. Trimming removed 4 bases from V and 7 bases from J, with 12 bases in between.